The next 15 T cell receptor beta chains were all read from a single sample in a study of tissue T cells after allogeneic stem cell transplantation. Libraries were prepared by immunoSEQ multiplex PCR; TCRdb keeps only in-frame clonotypes and omits some of them. Of fewer than 30,000 clones listed, 73% are singletons. The sequencing used tissue from the ileum, collected at autopsy. The origin of the receptors is a female donor at least 60 years old with lung cancer.

The chain is built from TRBV18 and TRBJ1-2, with a weak D call TRBD1 (5 bases). V was pared by 5 bases and J by 0 bases, with 7 bases between. CDR3 length: 13 residues. Germline CDR1 KGHSH, CDR2 LQKENI. CDR3 nucleotide sequence: TGTGCCAGCTCATCAGGGACTAACTATGGCTACACCTTC. Encoded protein: CASSSGTNYGYTF.

This clone was counted once. The chain couples TRBV6-2 or TRBV6-3 to TRBJ2-1; 8 bases are shared with TRBD2. After removal of 5 bases from V and 8 bases from J, the junction contained 14 bases not matched to a gene. Germline V gene lookup returns CDR1 MNHEY and CDR2 SVGEGT. The length of the CDR3 is 16 residues. The chain's CDR3 is CASSHFGAGGKDEQFF. As DNA, the CDR3 is TGTGCCAGCAGTCACTTTGGGGCGGGAGGAAAGGATGAGCAGTTCTTC.

This clone was counted between two and nine times. The chain joins TRBV5-4 to TRBJ1-2, with TRBD1 as a possible D gene (5 bases). The CDR3 is 13 residues long. V lost 0 bases to trimming and J lost 7 bases, with 10 bases between them. Germline V gene lookup returns CDR1 SGHNT and CDR2 YYREEE (reference sequence). CDR3 loop: CASSLAGGSGYTF. The CDR3 bases are TGTGCCAGCAGCTTGGCGGGGGGGTCTGGCTACACCTTC.

The V gene is TRBV6-5, the J gene TRBJ2-7; D remains ambiguous. Trimming took 2 bases from V and 3 from J, leaving 11 bases between them. Germline values: CDR1 MNHEY, CDR2 SVGAGI. The CDR3 totals 14 residues. This CDR3 is CASSYMIGRYEQYF. For the CDR3, the DNA is TGTGCCAGCAGTTACATGATAGGCCGCTACGAGCAGTACTTC.

Within the sample, this clone is medium-sized. The chain joins TRBV7-2 to TRBJ1-2, with TRBD1 matching 7 bases. V was pared by 5 bases and J by 8 bases, with 11 bases of the junction left unmatched. Per the germline V gene, CDR1 is SGHTA and CDR2 is FQGNSA. This CDR3 is built from 14 residues. The DNA for the CDR3 is TGTGCCAGCAGCGGGAATGACAGGGCTAGAGGCTACACCTTC. The encoded protein is CASSGNDRARGYTF.

The J gene is TRBJ2-5, the V gene TRBV7-9, with 7 bases that match TRBD2. The CDR3 loop spans 15 amino acids. Germline lookup yields CDR1 SEHNR and CDR2 FQNEAQ (reference sequence). The ends lost 7 bases at V and 0 bases at J; junction bases unmatched: 8. Here the CDR3 reads CASTRASGYQETQYF. DNA for the CDR3: TGTGCCAGCACACGGGCTAGCGGATACCAAGAGACCCAGTACTTC. The full variable domain, in which reference TRBV7-9 and TRBJ2-5 provide the parts outside the CDR3, is DTGVSQNPRHKITKRGQNVTFRCDPISEHNRLYWYRQTLGQGPEFLTYFQNEAQLEKSRLLSDRFSAERPKGSFSTLEIQRTEQGDSAMYLCASTRASGYQETQYFGPGTRLLVL.

The CDR3 coding sequence is TGTGCCAGCAGTTCCCCCAGCGGGGGGGGTAAAAATGAGCAGTTCTTC. Protein sequence: CASSSPSGGGKNEQFF. The rearrangement links TRBV27 to TRBJ2-1; 10 bases are shared with TRBD2. The CDR3 is made up of 16 amino acids. Looked up from germline, CDR1 is MNHEY and CDR2 is SMNVEV (reference sequence). V shed 4 bases and J 7 bases; nucleotides not matched to a gene: 10.

The chain links TRBV6-6 to TRBJ1-5, with 7 bases aligning to TRBD1. This CDR3 is built from 14 residues. V dropped 6 bases and J dropped 7; count of bases not matched to a gene: 9. CDR1 is MNHNY and CDR2 is SVGAGI in the germline V gene (reference sequence). In DNA, the CDR3 is TGTGCCAGCAGCCCACAGGGGAGGCGGCAGCCCCAGCATTTT. Encoded protein: CASSPQGRRQPQHF.

The rearrangement links TRBV14 to TRBJ2-3; 10 nucleotides agree with TRBD2. V trimming: 0 bases; J trimming: 1 base; junction bases outside the gene matches: 13. This CDR3 contains 20 residues. CDR1 and CDR2 from the germline V gene are SGHDN and FVKESK. The CDR3 sequence is CASSQDVYLAGAGGTDTQYF. The CDR3 DNA is TGTGCCAGCAGCCAAGATGTATACCTAGCGGGAGCAGGAGGCACAGATACGCAGTATTTT.

This sequence joins TRBV7-9 and TRBJ2-1; a weak D match, TRBD1 (6 bases). Germline values: CDR1 SEHNR, CDR2 FQNEAQ (reference sequence). CDR3 length equals 17 residues. Between the trimmed V and J ends, which lost 3 bases and 2 bases, there was a span of 17 bases. DNA for the CDR3: TGTGCCAGCAGCTTGGGCCAAACAGGGTGGCCCTACAATGAGCAGTTCTTC. Protein: CASSLGQTGWPYNEQFF.

The chain links TRBV5-1 to TRBJ2-1, with 13 bases that match TRBD2. Germline V gives CDR1 SGHRS, CDR2 YFSETQ. The CDR3 is 15 residues long. The trim removed 5 bases at V and 8 bases at J, leaving 7 bases unmatched. CDR3 in DNA: TGCGCCAGCAGTTTTACTAGCGGGGGGGCTTATGAGCAGTTCTTC. It yields the protein CASSFTSGGAYEQFF.

The chain couples TRBV19 to TRBJ2-1; 11 bases align to TRBD2. The germline V gene encodes CDR1 LNHDA and CDR2 SQIVND (reference sequence). Trimming removed 5 bases from V and 0 bases from J; junction bases left unmatched: 6. The CDR3 sequence is 17 residues long. CDR3 in amino acids: CASSVSTSGASYNEQFF. In DNA, the CDR3 is TGTGCCAGTAGTGTGTCGACTAGCGGGGCCTCCTACAATGAGCAGTTCTTC.

This clone was picked up one time. The gene calls are TRBV19 and TRBJ1-3; D gene unclear. Trimming stripped 3 bases from V and 6 bases from J, with 15 bases between. Germline CDR1 reads LNHDA; CDR2 reads SQIVND (reference sequence). CDR3 size: 15 residues. The CDR3 region is CASSMSLRWANTIYF. The CDR3 nucleotides read TGTGCCAGTAGTATGTCCCTGCGGTGGGCAAACACCATATATTTT.

The rearrangement uses TRBV7-9 and TRBJ2-6; D gene ambiguous. CDR3 length equals 19 residues. Deletions cut 4 bases from V and 0 bases from J, with 19 bases between. The germline gives CDR1 SEHNR, CDR2 FQNEAQ (reference sequence). The CDR3 bases are TGTGCCAGCAGCTCACGCCGACTTACGACCTTCTCTGGGGCCAACGTCCTGACTTTC. It specifies CASSSRRLTTFSGANVLTF. Together with reference TRBV7-9 and TRBJ2-6, the CDR3 gives the full variable domain: DTGVSQNPRHKITKRGQNVTFRCDPISEHNRLYWYRQTLGQGPEFLTYFQNEAQLEKSRLLSDRFSAERPKGSFSTLEIQRTEQGDSAMYLCASSSRRLTTFSGANVLTFGAGSRLTVL.

V usage is TRBV3-1 (or the pseudogene TRBV3-2) and J usage is TRBJ1-4; D is unresolved. From germline, CDR1 is LGHDT and CDR2 YNNKEL (reference sequence). CDR3 size: 14 residues. The ends were cut back, 9 bases at V and 0 bases at J, with 11 bases in the middle. CDR3 sequence reads: CASTLGATNEKLFF. CDR3 nucleotides: TGTGCCAGTACCCTCGGTGCAACTAATGAAAAACTGTTTTTT.